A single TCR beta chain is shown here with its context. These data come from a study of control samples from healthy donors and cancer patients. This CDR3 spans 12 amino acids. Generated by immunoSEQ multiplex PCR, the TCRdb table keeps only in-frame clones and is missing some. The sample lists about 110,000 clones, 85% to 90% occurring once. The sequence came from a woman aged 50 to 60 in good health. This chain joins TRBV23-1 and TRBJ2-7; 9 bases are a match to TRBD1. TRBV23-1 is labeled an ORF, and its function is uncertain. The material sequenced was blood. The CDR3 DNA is TGCGCCAGCAGTCAATCGAAGACAGGGGGAGCAGTC. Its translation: CASSQSKTGGAV.